This T cell receptor beta chain appears in the sequencing data of a study of cytomegalovirus exposure and HLA in healthy donors. CDR1 is GTSNPN and CDR2 is SVGIG in the germline V gene (reference sequence). The CDR3 has 11 amino acids. The germline V and J ends were trimmed by 3 bases and 7 bases, with 9 bases remaining between them. Primers: 60 Vbeta forward and 13 Jbeta reverse. Using immunoSEQ multiplex PCR, the repertoire was profiled, and TCRdb retains in-frame clones only, with some absent. The data contain tens of thousands of clones, about two thirds of them singletons. Sequencing input: PBMCs. This clonotype was obtained from a woman between 45 and 60 years old in good health and CMV-seropositive. The chain has TRBV30 and TRBJ1-2, with D hard to call. This chain's CDR3 is CAWRTGVGYTF. Here the CDR3 DNA reads TGTGCCTGGAGGACGGGAGTTGGCTACACCTTC.